The present entry profiles one T cell receptor beta chain with its context. This sample is drawn from a study of blood T cell repertoires in COVID-19. Authors' data handling: By means of reference gene primer amplification, nucleated cell counts were estimated. The protocol was immunoSEQ multiplex PCR, while the TCRdb copy is restricted to in-frame clones and leaves out a portion. D and trimming were read from the DNA, whereas the V and J calls and clone size are those reported in that table. This sample has roughly 100,000 clones, with more than 80% found just once. V was shortened by 3 bases and J by 6 bases, with 15 bases between the two germline ends. The length of the CDR3 is 15 residues. Germline CDR1 LGHNA, CDR2 YNFKEQ.

This chain uses TRBV4-2 with TRBJ1-5; tentative D call: TRBD1 (5 bases). Material: peripheral blood. This TCR was recovered from an elderly man with COVID-19, enrolled during active disease. The CDR3 is CASSHSWGRVQPQHF. The DNA for the CDR3 is TGTGCCAGCAGCCATTCCTGGGGCAGGGTTCAGCCCCAGCATTTT.